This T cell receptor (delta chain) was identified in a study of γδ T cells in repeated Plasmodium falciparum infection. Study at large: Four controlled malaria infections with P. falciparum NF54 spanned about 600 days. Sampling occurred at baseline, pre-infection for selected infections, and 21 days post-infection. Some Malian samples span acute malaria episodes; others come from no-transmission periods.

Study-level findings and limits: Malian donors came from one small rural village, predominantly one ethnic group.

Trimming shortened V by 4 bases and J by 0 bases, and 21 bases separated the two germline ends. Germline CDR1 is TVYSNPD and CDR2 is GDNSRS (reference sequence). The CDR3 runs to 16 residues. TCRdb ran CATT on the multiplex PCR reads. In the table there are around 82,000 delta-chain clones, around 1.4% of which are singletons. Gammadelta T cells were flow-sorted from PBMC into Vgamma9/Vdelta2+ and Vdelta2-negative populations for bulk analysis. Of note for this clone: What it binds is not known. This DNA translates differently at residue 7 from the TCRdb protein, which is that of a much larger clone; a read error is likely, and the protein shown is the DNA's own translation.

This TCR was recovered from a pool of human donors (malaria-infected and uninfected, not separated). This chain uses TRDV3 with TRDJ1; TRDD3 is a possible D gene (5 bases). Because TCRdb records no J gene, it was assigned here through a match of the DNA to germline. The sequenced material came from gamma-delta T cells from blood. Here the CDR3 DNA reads TGTGCCTCCTCCGGGGGGTCACCGTCGTACACCGATAAACTCATCTTT. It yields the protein CASSGGSPSYTDKLIF.